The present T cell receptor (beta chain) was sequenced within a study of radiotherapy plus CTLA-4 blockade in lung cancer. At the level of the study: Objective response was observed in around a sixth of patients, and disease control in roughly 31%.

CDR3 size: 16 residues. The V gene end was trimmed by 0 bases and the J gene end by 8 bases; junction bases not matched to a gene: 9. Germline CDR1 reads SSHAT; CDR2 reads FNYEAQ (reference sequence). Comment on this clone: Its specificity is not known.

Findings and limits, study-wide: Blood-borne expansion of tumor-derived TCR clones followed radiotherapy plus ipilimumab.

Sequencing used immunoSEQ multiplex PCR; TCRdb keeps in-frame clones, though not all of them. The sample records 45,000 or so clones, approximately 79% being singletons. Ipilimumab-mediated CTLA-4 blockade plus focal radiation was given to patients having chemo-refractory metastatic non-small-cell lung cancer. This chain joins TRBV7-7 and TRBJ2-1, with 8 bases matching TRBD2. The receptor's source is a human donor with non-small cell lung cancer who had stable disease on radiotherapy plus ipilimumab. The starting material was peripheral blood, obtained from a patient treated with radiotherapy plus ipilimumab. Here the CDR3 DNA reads TGTGCCAGCAGCTTAGCGATTGAAACTAGCGGCTATGAGCAGTTCTTC. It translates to CASSLAIETSGYEQFF.